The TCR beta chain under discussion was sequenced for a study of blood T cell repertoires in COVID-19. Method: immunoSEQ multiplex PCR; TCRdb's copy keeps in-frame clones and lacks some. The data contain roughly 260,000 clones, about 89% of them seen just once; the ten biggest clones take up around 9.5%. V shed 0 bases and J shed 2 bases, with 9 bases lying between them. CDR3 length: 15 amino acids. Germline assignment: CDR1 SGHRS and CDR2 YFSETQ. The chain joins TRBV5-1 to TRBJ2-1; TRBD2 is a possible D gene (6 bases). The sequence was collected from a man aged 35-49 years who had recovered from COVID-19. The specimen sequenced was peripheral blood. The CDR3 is CASSLAASAYNEQFF. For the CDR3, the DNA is TGCGCCAGCAGCTTGGCAGCTAGCGCCTACAATGAGCAGTTCTTC.